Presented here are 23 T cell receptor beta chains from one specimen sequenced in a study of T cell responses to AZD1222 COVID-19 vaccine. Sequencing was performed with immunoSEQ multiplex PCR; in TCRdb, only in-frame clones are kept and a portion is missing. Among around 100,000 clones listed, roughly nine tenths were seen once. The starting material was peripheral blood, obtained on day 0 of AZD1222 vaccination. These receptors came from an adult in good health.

CDR3 in amino acids: CASSFLDDSTEAFF. The CDR3 DNA reads TGTGCCAGCAGCTTCCTGGATGACAGCACTGAAGCTTTCTTT. This sequence joins TRBV9 and TRBJ1-1; TRBD1 might be the D (5 bases). V was trimmed by 4 bases and J by 4 bases, leaving 14 bases between them. The germline gives CDR1 SGDLS, CDR2 YYNGEE. This CDR3 is 14 amino acids long.

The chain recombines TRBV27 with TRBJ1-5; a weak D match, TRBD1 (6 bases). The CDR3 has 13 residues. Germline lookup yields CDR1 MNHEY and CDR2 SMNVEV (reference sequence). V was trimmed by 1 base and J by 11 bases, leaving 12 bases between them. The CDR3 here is CASSLWERGAQHF. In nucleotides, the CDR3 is TGTGCCAGCAGTTTATGGGAGAGGGGGGCCCAGCATTTT.

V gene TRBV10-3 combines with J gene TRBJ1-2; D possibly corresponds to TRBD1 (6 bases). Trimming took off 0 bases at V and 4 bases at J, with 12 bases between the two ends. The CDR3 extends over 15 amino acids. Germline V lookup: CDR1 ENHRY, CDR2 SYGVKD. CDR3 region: CAISESSGVGYGYTF. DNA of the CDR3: TGTGCCATCAGTGAGTCCTCAGGGGTAGGCTATGGCTACACCTTC.

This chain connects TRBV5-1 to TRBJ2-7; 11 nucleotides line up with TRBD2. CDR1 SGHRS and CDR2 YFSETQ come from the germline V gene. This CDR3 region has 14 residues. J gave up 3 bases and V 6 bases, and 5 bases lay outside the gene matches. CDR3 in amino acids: CASMTGTSGYEQYF. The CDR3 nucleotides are TGCGCCAGCATGACCGGGACTAGCGGCTACGAGCAGTACTTC.

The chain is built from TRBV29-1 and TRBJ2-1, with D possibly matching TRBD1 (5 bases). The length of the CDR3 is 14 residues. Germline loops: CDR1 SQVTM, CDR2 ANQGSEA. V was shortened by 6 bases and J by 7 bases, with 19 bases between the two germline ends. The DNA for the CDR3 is TGCAGCGTCGAGAGGCTCGAAGGGGCGAATGAGCAGTTCTTC. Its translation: CSVERLEGANEQFF.

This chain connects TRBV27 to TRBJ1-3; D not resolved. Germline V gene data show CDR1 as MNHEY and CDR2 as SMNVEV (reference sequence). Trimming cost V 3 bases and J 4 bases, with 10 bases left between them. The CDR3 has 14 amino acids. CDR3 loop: CASSFRAVGNTIYF. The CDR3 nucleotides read TGTGCCAGCAGTTTTCGGGCTGTCGGAAACACCATATATTTT.

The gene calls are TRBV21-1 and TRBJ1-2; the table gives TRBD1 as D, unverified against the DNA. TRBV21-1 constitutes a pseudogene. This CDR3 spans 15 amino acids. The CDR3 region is CASTRTGGEFYGYTF. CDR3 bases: TGTGCCAGCACCCGGACAGGGGGTGAGTTCTATGGCTACACCTTC.

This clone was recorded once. CDR3 loop: CASRLAGLAGFFYEQYF. In DNA, the CDR3 is TGTGCAAGTCGCTTAGCGGGTTTAGCGGGATTTTTCTACGAGCAGTACTTC. The chain has TRBV12-2 and TRBJ2-7; the DNA was not used to check the table's D call, TRBD2. TRBV12-2 is assigned pseudogene status. The CDR3 is 17 amino acids.

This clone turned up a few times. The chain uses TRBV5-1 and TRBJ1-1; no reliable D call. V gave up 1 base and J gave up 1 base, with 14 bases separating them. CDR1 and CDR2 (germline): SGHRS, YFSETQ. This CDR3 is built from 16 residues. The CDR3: CASSLSVSAPNTEAFF. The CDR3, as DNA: TGCGCCAGCAGCTTGAGTGTCAGCGCACCGAACACTGAAGCTTTCTTT.

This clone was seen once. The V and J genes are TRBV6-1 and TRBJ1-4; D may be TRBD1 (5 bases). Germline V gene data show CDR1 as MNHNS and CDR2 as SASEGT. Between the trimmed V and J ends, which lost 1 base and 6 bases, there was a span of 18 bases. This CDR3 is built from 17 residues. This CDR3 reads CASSEGHRGVVYEKLFF. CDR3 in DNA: TGTGCCAGCAGTGAAGGCCACAGAGGGGTAGTGTATGAAAAACTGTTTTTT.

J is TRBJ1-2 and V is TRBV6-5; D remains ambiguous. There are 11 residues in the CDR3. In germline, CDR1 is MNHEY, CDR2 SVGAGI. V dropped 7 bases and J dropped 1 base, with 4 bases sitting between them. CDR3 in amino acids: CASIHNYGYTF. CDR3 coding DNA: TGTGCCAGCATCCATAACTATGGCTACACCTTC.

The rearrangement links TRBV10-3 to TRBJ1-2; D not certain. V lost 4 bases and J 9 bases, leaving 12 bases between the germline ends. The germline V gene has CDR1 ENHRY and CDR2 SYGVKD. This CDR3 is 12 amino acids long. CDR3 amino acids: CAISVREDSYTF. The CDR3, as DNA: TGTGCCATCAGTGTGAGGGAGGATAGCTACACCTTC.

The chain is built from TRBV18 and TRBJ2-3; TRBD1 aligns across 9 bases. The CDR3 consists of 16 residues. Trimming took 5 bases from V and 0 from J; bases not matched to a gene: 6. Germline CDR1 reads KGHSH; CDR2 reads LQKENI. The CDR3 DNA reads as TGTGCCAGCTCAGTCCGAACAGGGGGCAGCACAGATACGCAGTATTTT. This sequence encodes CASSVRTGGSTDTQYF. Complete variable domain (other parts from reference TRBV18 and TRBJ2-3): NAGVMQNPRHLVRRRGQEARLRCSPMKGHSHVYWYRQLPEEGLKFMVYLQKENIIDESGMPKERFSAEFPKEGPSILRIQQVVRGDSAAYFCASSVRTGGSTDTQYFGPGTRLTVL.

CDR3 sequence: CASSSPAQETQYF. The CDR3 region has the DNA TGTGCCAGCAGTTCTCCGGCCCAAGAGACCCAGTACTTC. V gene TRBV12-3 or TRBV12-4 combines with J gene TRBJ2-5; D unresolved. This CDR3 contains 13 residues. V shed 4 bases and J shed 1 base, with 7 bases lying between them.

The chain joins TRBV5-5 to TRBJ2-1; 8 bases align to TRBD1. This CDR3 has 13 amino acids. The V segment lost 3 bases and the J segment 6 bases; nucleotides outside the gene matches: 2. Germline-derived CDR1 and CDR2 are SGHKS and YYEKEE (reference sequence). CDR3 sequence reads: CASSSDRVNEQFF. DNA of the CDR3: TGTGCCAGCAGCTCGGACAGGGTCAATGAGCAGTTCTTC.

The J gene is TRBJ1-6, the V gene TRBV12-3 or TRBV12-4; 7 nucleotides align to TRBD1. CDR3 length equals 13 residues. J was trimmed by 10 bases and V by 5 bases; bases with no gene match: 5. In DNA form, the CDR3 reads TGTGCCAGCAGTCGGACAGGCGGATCACCCCTCCACTTT. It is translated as CASSRTGGSPLHF.

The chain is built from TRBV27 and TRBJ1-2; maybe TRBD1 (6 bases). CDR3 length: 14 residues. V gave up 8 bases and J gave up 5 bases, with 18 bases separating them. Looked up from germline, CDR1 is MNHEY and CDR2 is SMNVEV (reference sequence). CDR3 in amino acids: CASVSLGGGYGYTF. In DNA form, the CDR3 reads TGTGCCAGCGTTAGTTTAGGGGGTGGGTATGGCTACACCTTC.

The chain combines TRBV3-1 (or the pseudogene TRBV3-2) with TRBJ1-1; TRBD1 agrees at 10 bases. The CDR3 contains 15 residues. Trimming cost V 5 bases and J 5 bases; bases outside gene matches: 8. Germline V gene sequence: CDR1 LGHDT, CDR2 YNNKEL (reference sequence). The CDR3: CASSFPGQGITEAFF. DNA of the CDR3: TGTGCCAGCAGCTTTCCGGGACAGGGGATAACTGAAGCTTTCTTT.

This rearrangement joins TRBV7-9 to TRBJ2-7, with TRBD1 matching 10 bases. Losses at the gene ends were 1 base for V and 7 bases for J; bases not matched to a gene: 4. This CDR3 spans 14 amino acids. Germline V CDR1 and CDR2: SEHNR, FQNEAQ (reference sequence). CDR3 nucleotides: TGTGCCAGCAGCTTAGGACAGGGGGCGGAAGAGCAGTACTTC. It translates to CASSLGQGAEEQYF.

The CDR3 region has the DNA TGTGCCAGCAGATCGACAGGCTCCAATCAGCCCCAGCATTTT. This codes for CASRSTGSNQPQHF. J is TRBJ1-5 and V is TRBV2; D possibly corresponds to TRBD1 (6 bases). Germline-derived CDR1 and CDR2 are SNHLY and FYNNEI. The CDR3 covers 14 residues. V lost 6 bases and J lost 3, with 12 bases in between.

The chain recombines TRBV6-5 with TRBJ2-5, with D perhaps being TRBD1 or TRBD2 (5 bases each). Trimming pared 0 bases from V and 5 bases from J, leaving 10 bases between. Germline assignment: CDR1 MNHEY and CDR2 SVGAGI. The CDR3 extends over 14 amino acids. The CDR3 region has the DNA TGTGCCAGCAGTTACTCGTTTGGGACGGAGACCCAGTACTTC. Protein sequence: CASSYSFGTETQYF.

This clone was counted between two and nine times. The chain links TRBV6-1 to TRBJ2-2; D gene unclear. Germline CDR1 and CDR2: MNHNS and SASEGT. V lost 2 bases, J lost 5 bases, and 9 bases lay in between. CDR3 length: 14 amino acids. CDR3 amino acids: CASSEFWGTGELFF. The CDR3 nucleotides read TGTGCCAGCAGTGAATTCTGGGGAACCGGGGAGCTGTTTTTT.

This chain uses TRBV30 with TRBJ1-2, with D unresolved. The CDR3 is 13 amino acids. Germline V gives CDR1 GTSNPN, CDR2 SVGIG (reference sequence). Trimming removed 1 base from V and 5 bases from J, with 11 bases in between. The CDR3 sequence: CAWSGIRPYGYTF. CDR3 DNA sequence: TGTGCCTGGAGTGGGATTCGGCCTTATGGCTACACCTTC.